These 14 T cell receptor beta chains were all obtained from the same sample, sequenced in a study of tissue T cells after allogeneic stem cell transplantation. The repertoire was sequenced with immunoSEQ multiplex PCR; TCRdb's copy has only in-frame clones and lacks some. The sample comprises approximately 45,000 clones, roughly 73% of which are singletons, and around 0.5% rests with the top ten. The specimen was sorted cells pooled from one or two spleens. Receptors originate from a pool of C57BL/6 mice in good health.

In the case of this clone: Gene names and germline refer to mouse. The read ends 1 residue before the CDR3 terminus; that terminus is restored from the germline J gene. The gene calls are TRBV12-2 and TRBJ2-1; no definite D call. Looked up from germline, CDR1 is SGHLS and CDR2 is HYDKME. Deletions cut 0 bases from V and 1 base from J, with 6 bases between. The CDR3 extends over 14 amino acids. CDR3 DNA, as far as it was read: TGTGCCAGCTCTCTCCCGGGGAACTATGCTGAGCAGTTC. Its translation is CASSLPGNYAEQF. The complete CDR3 protein is CASSLPGNYAEQFF.

Comment on this clone: Any gene name here is a mouse gene name. The read ends 1 residue before the CDR3 terminus; that terminus is restored from the germline J gene. The V call is TRBV13-2, the J call TRBJ2-5; a weak D match, TRBD1 (5 bases). This CDR3 is 12 amino acids long. CDR1 and CDR2 from the germline V gene are NNHNN and SYGAGS (reference sequence). Trimming took off 3 bases at V and 6 bases at J, with 8 bases between the two ends. The DNA read from the CDR3 is TGTGCCAGCGGTGCTCAGGGTGACACCCAGTAC. It specifies CASGAQGDTQY. The entire CDR3 protein is CASGAQGDTQYF.

There are a few counts of this clone. The gene symbols are mouse symbols. The read is 1 residue too short to cover the CDR3 end, so that end is filled in from the germline J gene. The J gene is TRBJ2-7, the V gene TRBV13-1, with 11 bases aligning to TRBD2. The trim removed 1 base at V and 7 bases at J, leaving 4 bases unmatched. The CDR3 is made up of 14 amino acids. Germline assignment: CDR1 NSHNY and CDR2 SYGAGN. The CDR3 loop is CASSDNWGGGEQYF. The sequenced part of the CDR3 DNA is TGTGCCAGCAGTGATAACTGGGGGGGCGGAGAACAGTAC.

Concerning this clone: Gene and germline names: mouse. The CDR3 end lies 1 residue beyond the end of the read and is filled in from the germline J gene. The J gene is TRBJ2-1, the V gene TRBV13-1; 9 positions match TRBD2. V dropped 4 bases and J dropped 6; count of bases not matched to a gene: 5. Looked up from germline, CDR1 is NSHNY and CDR2 is SYGAGN. The CDR3 loop spans 14 amino acids. CDR3 sequence reads: CASSSWGGAAEQFF. Incomplete CDR3 DNA: TGTGCCAGCAGTTCGTGGGGGGGCGCTGCTGAGCAGTTC.

As to this clone: Mouse germline and gene names are used. From the germline J gene comes the end of the CDR3, since the read stops 1 residue before it. The chain recombines TRBV19 with TRBJ2-4; D remains unclear. The V end lost 2 bases, the J end lost 0 bases, and 7 bases lay between the germline ends. Germline-derived CDR1 and CDR2 are FNHDT and SITEND (reference sequence). The CDR3 has 14 residues. This chain's CDR3 is CASSISTSQNTLYF. The DNA read from the CDR3 is TGTGCCAGCAGTATTTCAACTAGTCAAAACACCTTGTAC.

In this sample, this clone turned up once. Any gene name here is a mouse gene name. The read ends 1 residue before the CDR3 terminus; that terminus is restored from the germline J gene. The V call is TRBV4, the J call TRBJ1-3, with 9 bases lining up with TRBD1. The CDR3 is 14 residues long. CDR1 and CDR2 from the germline V gene are LGHDT and YNNKQL (reference sequence). V was clipped by 5 bases and J by 4 bases; unmatched bases: 3. The part of the CDR3 DNA that was read is TGTGCCAGCAGCGCCGACAGGGGGGGAAATACGCTCTAT. Translated, it gives CASSADRGGNTLY. The whole CDR3 protein is CASSADRGGNTLYF.

As to this clone: The listed genes are named as in mouse. Sequencing ends 1 residue short of the CDR3 end; the germline J gene provides the rest. This chain connects TRBV19 to TRBJ2-1; 11 nucleotides line up with TRBD2. The CDR3 contains 14 residues. The V segment lost 4 bases and the J segment 5 bases; nucleotides outside the gene matches: 2. In germline, CDR1 is FNHDT, CDR2 SITEND (reference sequence). Partial CDR3 DNA: TGTGCCAGCAGTCGACTGGGGGGGGATGCTGAGCAGTTC. Its protein is CASSRLGGDAEQF. In full, the CDR3 is CASSRLGGDAEQFF.

On this clone itself: The listed genes are named as in mouse. The read finishes 1 residue shy of the CDR3 end, and the germline J gene is used to complete it. The V call is TRBV2, the J call TRBJ2-5, with TRBD2 matching over 7 bases. CDR3 size: 16 residues. J lost 2 bases, V lost 0 bases, and 5 bases had no gene match. Germline values: CDR1 LGHNA, CDR2 YSYQKL. The CDR3 protein is CASSQEGGGFQDTQYF. The sequenced part of the CDR3 DNA is TGTGCCAGCAGCCAAGAGGGGGGGGGTTTCCAAGACACCCAGTAC. The full variable domain, in which reference TRBV2 and TRBJ2-5 provide the parts outside the CDR3, is DPKIIQKPKYLVAVTGSEKILICEQYLGHNAMYWYRQSAKKPLEFMFSYSYQKLMDNQTASSRFQPQSSKKNHLDLQITALKPDDSATYFCASSQEGGGFQDTQYFGPGTRLLVL.

This clone was seen a few times. Gene names follow the mouse nomenclature. The read falls 1 residue short of the CDR3 end, and the missing part is taken from the germline J gene. The V and J genes are TRBV31 and TRBJ2-7, with TRBD2 matching over 7 bases. CDR3 length equals 13 residues. The V and J ends lost 2 bases and 0 bases, in that order; junction bases with no gene match: 1. Germline V gives CDR1 GKSSPN, CDR2 SITVG. CDR3 bases read: TGTGCCTGGAGTACTGGGGCCTCCTATGAACAGTAC. Translated: CAWSTGASYEQY. The whole CDR3 is CAWSTGASYEQYF.

A note on this clone: Genes and germline come from the mouse. The read falls 1 residue short of the CDR3 end, and the missing part is taken from the germline J gene. Distinct nucleotide sequences in the sample also encode this CDR3. This chain connects TRBV26 to TRBJ2-5, with D uncertain. Per germline, CDR1 KGHPV and CDR2 FQNQEV (reference sequence). Trimming left V 2 bases short and J 0 bases short, with 3 bases between. The CDR3 has 13 amino acids. The CDR3 bases that were read are TGTGCCAGCAGTCTGGGGAACCAAGACACCCAGTAC. It encodes CASSLGNQDTQY. The entire CDR3 protein reads CASSLGNQDTQYF.

Details on this clone: Genes here carry mouse names. The CDR3 end falls 1 residue outside the read, so it is completed with the germline J gene. V is TRBV5 and J is TRBJ2-3, with 12 bases that match TRBD2. The CDR3 has 15 amino acids. CDR1 is LGHNA, CDR2 YNLKQL, per germline (reference sequence). The trim removed 2 bases at V and 6 bases at J, leaving 3 bases unmatched. The part of the CDR3 DNA that was read is TGTGCCAGCAGCCAAAGGGACTGGGGGGCCGAAACGCTGTAT. Translation: CASSQRDWGAETLY. The complete CDR3 sequence is CASSQRDWGAETLYF.

On this clone itself: These gene names are mouse names. The CDR3 is cut off 1 residue early in the read; its end comes from the germline J gene. This sequence joins TRBV15 and TRBJ2-4, with D possibly being TRBD1 (5 bases). CDR3 length equals 14 residues. V was trimmed by 2 bases and J by 0 bases, leaving 6 bases between them. Germline V gene lookup returns CDR1 SGHND and CDR2 FRSKSL. Partial CDR3 DNA: TGTGCCAGCAGTTTACAGGGTAGTCAAAACACCTTGTAC. Translated, it gives CASSLQGSQNTLY. The entire CDR3 protein is CASSLQGSQNTLYF.

Comments on this clone: The listed genes are named as in mouse. The read ends 1 residue early relative to the CDR3; the germline J gene fills the gap. The chain joins TRBV13-3 to TRBJ2-3; TRBD2 matches 8 bases. Germline V gene sequence: CDR1 NNHDY, CDR2 SYVADS. V was clipped by 1 base and J by 1 base; unmatched bases: 8. This CDR3 spans 17 amino acids. CDR3 bases read: TGTGCCAGCAGTGATCGGCGGGGGGGCGAAGGTGCAGAAACGCTGTAT. The encoded protein is CASSDRRGGEGAETLY. The full CDR3 sequence reads CASSDRRGGEGAETLYF.

To note about this clone: Genes and germline come from the mouse. The read halts 1 residue ahead of the CDR3 end, with the missing end drawn from the germline J gene. The V call is TRBV19, the J call TRBJ2-2; TRBD2 matches 8 bases. Germline CDR1 is FNHDT and CDR2 is SITEND (reference sequence). The ends lost 0 bases at V and 4 bases at J; junction bases unmatched: 2. CDR3 length: 15 residues. CDR3 DNA (partial): TGTGCCAGCAGTATAGGGCTGGGGGGCACCGGGCAGCTCTAC. Protein sequence: CASSIGLGGTGQLY. The whole CDR3 protein is CASSIGLGGTGQLYF.